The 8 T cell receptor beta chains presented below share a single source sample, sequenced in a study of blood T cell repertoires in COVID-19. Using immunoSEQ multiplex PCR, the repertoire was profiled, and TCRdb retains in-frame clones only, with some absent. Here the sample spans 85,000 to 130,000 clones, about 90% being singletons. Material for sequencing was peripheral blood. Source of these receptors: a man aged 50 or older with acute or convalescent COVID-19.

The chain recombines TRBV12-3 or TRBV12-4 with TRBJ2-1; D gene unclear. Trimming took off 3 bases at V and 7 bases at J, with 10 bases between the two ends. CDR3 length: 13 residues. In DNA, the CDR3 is TGTGCCAGCAGTTTGATGGTAGAAAATGAGCAGTTCTTC. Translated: CASSLMVENEQFF.

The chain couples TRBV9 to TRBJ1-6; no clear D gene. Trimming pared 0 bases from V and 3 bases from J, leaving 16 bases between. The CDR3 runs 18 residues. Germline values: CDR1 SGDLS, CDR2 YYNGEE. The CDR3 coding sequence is TGTGCCAGCAGCGTAGATGACACATCGCACCACTATAATTCACCCCTCCACTTT. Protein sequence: CASSVDDTSHHYNSPLHF. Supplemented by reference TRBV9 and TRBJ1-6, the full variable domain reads DSGVTQTPKHLITATGQRVTLRCSPRSGDLSVYWYQQSLDQGLQFLIQYYNGEERAKGNILERFSAQQFPDLHSELNLSSLELGDSALYFCASSVDDTSHHYNSPLHFGNGTRLTVT.

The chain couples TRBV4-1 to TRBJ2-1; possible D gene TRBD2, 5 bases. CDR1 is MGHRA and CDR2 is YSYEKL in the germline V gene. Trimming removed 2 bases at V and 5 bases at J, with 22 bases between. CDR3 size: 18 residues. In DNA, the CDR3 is TGCGCCAGCAGCCAAACCGGGGAAAGGACCTCAGGAAACAATGAGCAGTTCTTC. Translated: CASSQTGERTSGNNEQFF.

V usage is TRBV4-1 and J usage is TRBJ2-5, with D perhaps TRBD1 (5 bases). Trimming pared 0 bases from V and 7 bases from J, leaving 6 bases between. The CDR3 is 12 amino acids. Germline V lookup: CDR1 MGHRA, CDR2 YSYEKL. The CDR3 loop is CASSQDRGTQYF. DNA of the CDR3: TGCGCCAGCAGCCAAGATAGGGGGACCCAGTACTTC.

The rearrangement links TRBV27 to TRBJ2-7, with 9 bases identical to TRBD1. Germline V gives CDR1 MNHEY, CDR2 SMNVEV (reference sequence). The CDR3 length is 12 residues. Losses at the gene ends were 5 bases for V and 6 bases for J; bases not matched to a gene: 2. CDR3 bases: TGTGCCAGCAGTAGGACAGGGGTCGAGCAGTACTTC. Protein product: CASSRTGVEQYF.

Here the CDR3 DNA reads TGCGCCAGCAGCTTGGCTCCCTCCGGGGAGCAGTTCTTC. Protein sequence: CASSLAPSGEQFF. V and J are TRBV5-1 and TRBJ2-1, with unresolved D. The CDR3 contains 13 residues. The germline V gene has CDR1 SGHRS and CDR2 YFSETQ. V was clipped by 0 bases and J by 10 bases, with 11 bases between them.

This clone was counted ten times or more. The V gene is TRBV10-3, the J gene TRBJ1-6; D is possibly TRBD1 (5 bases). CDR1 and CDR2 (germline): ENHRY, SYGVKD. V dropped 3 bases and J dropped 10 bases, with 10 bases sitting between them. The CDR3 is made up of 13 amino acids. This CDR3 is CAISETTVSPLHF. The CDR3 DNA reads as TGTGCCATCAGTGAAACGACAGTCTCACCCCTCCACTTT.

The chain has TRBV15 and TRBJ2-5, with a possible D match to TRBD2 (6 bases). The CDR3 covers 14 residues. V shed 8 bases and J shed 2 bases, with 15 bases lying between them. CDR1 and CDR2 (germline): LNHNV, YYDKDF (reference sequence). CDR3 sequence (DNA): TGTGCCACCCTGACTAGAAACGGGCAAGAGACCCAGTACTTC. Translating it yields CATLTRNGQETQYF.